This TCR beta chain was captured in a study of siplizumab effects on memory and regulatory T cells. A remark on this clone: Its target is not known.

Notes on the study in general: With siplizumab, cumulative frequency of CD4+ memory-derived alloreactive sequences dropped significantly. Whether the proliferating Tregs (from siplizumab cultures) were suppressive was not confirmed.

This CDR3 contains 14 residues. Using immunoSEQ multiplex PCR, the repertoire was profiled, and TCRdb retains in-frame clones only, with some absent. The sample carries about 100,000 clones, 91% recorded once. V is TRBV1 and J is TRBJ2-5; the table's D gene call, TRBD1, was not cross checked with the DNA. TRBV1 is described as a pseudogene. The sequencing input was CD4+ T cells sorted from blood. This receptor was identified in a human donor in good health. CDR3 nucleotide sequence: TGCACCAGCAGCAACCCGGACAGTCAAGAGACCCAGTACTTC. Protein: CTSSNPDSQETQYF.